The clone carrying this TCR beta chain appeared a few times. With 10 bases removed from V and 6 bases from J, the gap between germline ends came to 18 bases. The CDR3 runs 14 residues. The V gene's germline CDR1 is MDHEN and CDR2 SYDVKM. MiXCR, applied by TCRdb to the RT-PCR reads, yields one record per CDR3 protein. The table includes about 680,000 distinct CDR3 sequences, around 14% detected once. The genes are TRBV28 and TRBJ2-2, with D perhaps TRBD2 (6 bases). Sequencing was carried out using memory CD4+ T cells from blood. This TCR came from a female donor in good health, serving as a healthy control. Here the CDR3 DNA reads TGTGCCACCCTTGGGACGGGCGGGGCCGGGGAGCTGTTTTTT. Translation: CATLGTGGAGELFF. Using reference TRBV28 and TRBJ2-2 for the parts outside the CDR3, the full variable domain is DVKVTQSSRYLVKRTGEKVFLECVQDMDHENMFWYRQDPGLGLRLIYFSYDVKMKEKGDIPEGYSVSREKKERFSLILESASTNQTSMYLCATLGTGGAGELFFGEGSRLTVL.